The 15 T cell receptor beta chains below all came from one sample that was sequenced in a study of OX40 agonist ivuxolimab in advanced cancers. TCRdb keeps only in-frame clones here, not all; method: immunoSEQ multiplex PCR. The sample holds roughly 100,000 clones; about 92% are singletons and the top ten take about 3.6%. This material consisted of CD4+ or CD8+ T cells sorted from blood, taken in a trial of the OX40 agonist ivuxolimab. Receptors originate from an adult with an advanced solid tumor such as melanoma, head and neck, liver or kidney cancer.

In its sample, this clone is large. V usage is TRBV11-3 and J usage is TRBJ2-7, with 10 bases lining up with TRBD1. The CDR3 consists of 15 residues. With 1 base clipped from V and 4 bases from J, the junction kept 4 bases outside the gene matches. Germline loops: CDR1 SGHNT, CDR2 YENEEA. This chain's CDR3 is CASSLAGTGVYEQYF. The CDR3 nucleotides are TGTGCCAGCAGCTTAGCCGGGACAGGGGTATACGAGCAGTACTTC.

This clone has just one count. The chain links TRBV21-1 to TRBJ1-5. TRBV21-1 is an annotated pseudogene. This CDR3 spans 16 amino acids. This CDR3 reads CASSKTWTGGNQPQHF. DNA for the CDR3: TGTGCCAGCAGCAAAACTTGGACGGGCGGCAATCAGCCCCAGCATTTT.

This chain links TRBV27 with TRBJ2-7; D not certain. V was shortened by 2 bases and J by 3 bases, with 8 bases between the two germline ends. CDR1 and CDR2 from the germline V gene are MNHEY and SMNVEV (reference sequence). The CDR3 spans 13 residues. CDR3 protein: CASSLGQNYEQYF. The CDR3, as DNA: TGTGCCAGCAGTTTAGGGCAGAACTACGAGCAGTACTTC.

The V gene is TRBV27, the J gene TRBJ1-1; no firm D call. Germline V CDR1 and CDR2: MNHEY, SMNVEV (reference sequence). This CDR3 comprises 12 residues. Trimming left V 4 bases short and J 5 bases short, with 8 bases between. The CDR3 loop is CASSSGGTEAFF. The CDR3 region has the DNA TGTGCCAGCAGTTCCGGAGGAACTGAAGCTTTCTTT.

This clone was detected only once. The chain links TRBV5-1 to TRBJ1-1, with 8 positions matching TRBD1. V gave up 4 bases and J gave up 0 bases; unmatched junction bases: 11. CDR3 length: 17 residues. Germline CDR1 reads SGHRS; CDR2 reads YFSETQ. The chain's CDR3 is CASSTYGTGRLNTEAFF. In DNA, the CDR3 is TGCGCCAGCAGCACCTACGGGACAGGCAGATTGAACACTGAAGCTTTCTTT. The full variable domain, completed using reference TRBV5-1 and TRBJ1-1, is KAGVTQTPRYLIKTRGQQVTLSCSPISGHRSVSWYQQTPGQGLQFLFEYFSETQRNKGNFPGRFSGRQFSNSRSEMNVSTLELGDSALYLCASSTYGTGRLNTEAFFGQGTRLTVV.

This CDR3 is CASSFLGTGELFF. In DNA form, the CDR3 reads TGTGCCAGCAGCTTTCTCGGGACCGGGGAGCTGTTTTTT. V and J are TRBV7-6 and TRBJ2-2; D ambiguous. The germline CDR1 and CDR2 sequences are SGHVS and FNYEAQ. Trimming took off 3 bases at V and 5 bases at J, with 7 bases between the two ends. CDR3 length equals 13 residues.

The V and J genes are TRBV4-1 and TRBJ2-7; D possibly corresponds to TRBD2 (6 bases). The CDR3 totals 16 residues. CDR1 is MGHRA, CDR2 YSYEKL, per germline. V lost 3 bases and J 4 bases, leaving 19 bases between the germline ends. CDR3 bases: TGCGCCAGCAGCCAGAGCTTAGGGTTCGCGGGGTACGAGCAGTACTTC. Translated: CASSQSLGFAGYEQYF.

CDR3: CASSLGLSTGGTQYF. The CDR3 DNA is TGTGCCAGCAGCTTAGGACTTTCCACGGGAGGGACCCAGTACTTC. The chain carries TRBV13 and TRBJ2-5; 7 bases align to TRBD2. Per the germline V gene, CDR1 is PRHDT and CDR2 is FYEKMQ (reference sequence). The V and J ends lost 0 bases and 7 bases, in that order; junction bases with no gene match: 8. The CDR3 contains 15 residues.

This chain links TRBV4-1 with TRBJ1-2; D is uncertain. The ends were cut back, 2 bases at V and 4 bases at J, with 14 bases in the middle. Germline V gives CDR1 MGHRA, CDR2 YSYEKL. This CDR3 has 15 residues. The CDR3 loop is CASSQRWTEVYGYTF. For the CDR3, the DNA is TGCGCCAGCAGCCAAAGGTGGACGGAGGTCTATGGCTACACCTTC.

This rearrangement joins TRBV2 to TRBJ1-4, with D possibly being TRBD1 (5 bases). V was cut by 2 bases and J by 5 bases, with 12 bases left in between. Germline lookup yields CDR1 SNHLY and CDR2 FYNNEI. This CDR3 contains 15 residues. CDR3 coding DNA: TGTGCCAGCAGTGAACCCGGACATACCAATGAAAAACTGTTTTTT. Translation gives CASSEPGHTNEKLFF.

This clone occurred once. This chain uses TRBV11-2 with TRBJ1-1; D gene ambiguous. The CDR3 has 14 residues. Between the trimmed V and J ends, which lost 2 bases and 0 bases, there was a span of 7 bases. The germline V gene encodes CDR1 SGHAT and CDR2 FQNNGV. The CDR3 region has the DNA TGTGCCAGCAGCTTAAACGTGATGAACACTGAAGCTTTCTTT. It is translated as CASSLNVMNTEAFF.

V usage is TRBV7-8 and J usage is TRBJ2-7; D call uncertain. Trimming cost V 2 bases and J 2 bases, with 7 bases left between them. Looked up from germline, CDR1 is SGHVS and CDR2 is FQNEAQ. This CDR3 has 13 amino acids. CDR3 sequence reads: CASSLRRTYEQYF. CDR3 coding DNA: TGTGCCAGCAGCTTAAGGAGAACCTACGAGCAGTACTTC.

The gene calls are TRBV30 and TRBJ2-3; a possible D gene is TRBD2 (6 bases). Germline loops: CDR1 GTSNPN, CDR2 SVGIG (reference sequence). The V end lost 2 bases, the J end lost 1 base, and 16 bases lay between the germline ends. The CDR3 contains 16 residues. Here the CDR3 reads CAWSLWGDWGTDTQYF. As DNA, the CDR3 is TGTGCCTGGAGTCTCTGGGGGGATTGGGGCACAGATACGCAGTATTTT.

This chain joins TRBV10-3 and TRBJ2-2; D gene ambiguous. The V end lost 3 bases, the J end lost 6 bases, and 2 bases lay between the germline ends. CDR1 is ENHRY, CDR2 SYGVKD, per germline. The CDR3 covers 11 residues. CDR3 in DNA: TGTGCCATCAGTGACCCCGGGGAGCTGTTTTTT. Translation: CAISDPGELFF.

This chain connects TRBV5-8 to TRBJ2-2, with D unclear. The CDR3 has 11 amino acids. Per the germline V gene, CDR1 is SGHTS and CDR2 is YDEGEE. Trimming stripped 6 bases from V and 7 bases from J, with 7 bases between. DNA for the CDR3: TGTGCCAGCACCATTGGCGGGGAGCTGTTTTTT. This sequence encodes CASTIGGELFF. The complete variable domain, with remaining parts taken from reference TRBV5-8 and TRBJ2-2, reads EAGVTQSPTHLIKTRGQQATLRCSPISGHTSVYWYQQALGLGLQFLLWYDEGEERNRGNFPPRFSGRQFPNYSSELNVNALELEDSALYLCASTIGGELFFGEGSRLTVL.